This TCR beta chain was captured in a study of resident and recirculating memory T cells in vitiligo. Study summary: Epidermis came from shave biopsies of lesional and nonlesional sites, plus PBMCs.

Stability required unchanged lesions during the previous 6 months. Patients had received no treatment within the previous three months. The germline V gene encodes CDR1 SGHAT and CDR2 FQNNGV. The CDR3 is made up of 17 amino acids. Trimming removed 4 bases at V and 1 base at J, with 17 bases between. Details on this clone: Its antigen is unknown.

Findings and caveats of the study: Sequences differed between biopsy sites and patients, suggesting private specificity.

The protocol was immunoSEQ multiplex PCR, while the TCRdb copy is restricted to in-frame clones and leaves out a portion. The sample has around 40,000 clones, about 90% seen once. This TCR was recovered from a male donor with vitiligo. The sequencing sample was made of blood. V is TRBV11-2 and J is TRBJ1-3; no clear D gene. The CDR3 loop reads CASSYSTRSKSGNTIYF. DNA for the CDR3: TGTGCCAGCAGCTATTCGACACGGTCTAAATCTGGAAACACCATATATTTT.